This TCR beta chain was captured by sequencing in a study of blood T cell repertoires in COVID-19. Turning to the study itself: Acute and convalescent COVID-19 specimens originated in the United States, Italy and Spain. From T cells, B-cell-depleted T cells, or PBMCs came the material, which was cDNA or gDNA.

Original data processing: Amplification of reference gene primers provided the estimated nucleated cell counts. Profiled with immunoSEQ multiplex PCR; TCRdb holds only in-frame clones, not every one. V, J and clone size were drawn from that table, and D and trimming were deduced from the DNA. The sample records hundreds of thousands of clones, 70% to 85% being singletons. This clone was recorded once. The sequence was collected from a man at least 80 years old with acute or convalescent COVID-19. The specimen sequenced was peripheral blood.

CDR3 coding DNA: TGTGCCAGCAGTGACACAGGGGGGAACTATGGCTACACCTTC. Amino acids: CASSDTGGNYGYTF. The genes are TRBV2 and TRBJ1-2; 8 bases are a match to TRBD1. This CDR3 is 14 amino acids long. Germline V gives CDR1 SNHLY, CDR2 FYNNEI. Germline trimming cut 3 bases from V and 2 bases from J; bases unmatched to any gene: 2.